One and the same sample provided the 13 T cell receptor beta chains below, sequenced in a study of cytomegalovirus exposure and HLA in healthy donors. It was with 60 Vbeta and 13 Jbeta primers that the PCR ran. The protocol was immunoSEQ multiplex PCR, while the TCRdb copy is restricted to in-frame clones and leaves out a portion. The repertoire has around 200,000 clones, 82% of them found once; the top ten carry approximately 0.74%. The sample taken for sequencing was PBMCs. These receptors were obtained from a young woman in good health and CMV-seronegative.

This chain connects TRBV27 to TRBJ1-2; 7 nucleotides align to TRBD1. The CDR3 totals 16 residues. Trimming removed 3 bases from V and 8 bases from J; junction bases left unmatched: 15. CDR1 and CDR2 from the germline V gene are MNHEY and SMNVEV (reference sequence). CDR3 sequence (DNA): TGTGCCAGCAGTTTTCAAGGAGGAGGGGGCGCGGACGGCTACACCTTC. Translated: CASSFQGGGGADGYTF.

The rearrangement uses TRBV4-2 and TRBJ2-1; 13 bases line up with TRBD2. Germline CDR1 and CDR2: LGHNA and YNFKEQ. J was trimmed by 6 bases and V by 4 bases; bases with no gene match: 6. The CDR3 is made up of 16 amino acids. The CDR3 protein is CASSRSGTSGVNEQFF. The CDR3 DNA is TGTGCCAGCAGCCGATCCGGGACTAGCGGGGTCAATGAGCAGTTCTTC.

This clone was counted a single time. The chain combines TRBV27 with TRBJ1-1; 11 bases agree with TRBD1. The CDR3 is 12 residues long. Germline CDR1 is MNHEY and CDR2 is SMNVEV (reference sequence). With 6 bases clipped from V and 10 bases from J, the junction kept 4 bases outside the gene matches. CDR3 in DNA: TGTGCCAGCAGCCTCGGGACAGGGGGAGCTTTCTTT. This translates into CASSLGTGGAFF.

This chain links TRBV4-1 with TRBJ1-4; tentatively, D is TRBD1 (5 bases). The CDR3 consists of 16 residues. Trimming stripped 4 bases from V and 6 bases from J, with 18 bases between. Germline assignment: CDR1 MGHRA and CDR2 YSYEKL. The CDR3 coding sequence is TGCGCCAGCAGCCCCTTAGGGTGGGGGGTGGATGAAAAACTGTTTTTT. It codes for CASSPLGWGVDEKLFF.

V gene TRBV2 combines with J gene TRBJ1-1; D might be TRBD1 (5 bases). This CDR3 is 13 amino acids long. With 7 bases removed from V and 0 bases from J, the gap between germline ends came to 9 bases. Germline V gene sequence: CDR1 SNHLY, CDR2 FYNNEI. CDR3 bases: TGTGCCAGCAACGGGGACTTGAACACTGAAGCTTTCTTT. Translated, it gives CASNGDLNTEAFF. Variable domain in full (rest from reference TRBV2 and TRBJ1-1): EPEVTQTPSHQVTQMGQEVILRCVPISNHLYFYWYRQILGQKVEFLVSFYNNEISEKSEIFDDQFSVERPDGSNFTLKIRSTKLEDSAMYFCASNGDLNTEAFFGQGTRLTVV.

This clone has only a few counts. V and J are TRBV5-1 and TRBJ2-7; a possible D gene is TRBD1 (6 bases). Trimming stripped 3 bases from V and 4 bases from J, with 8 bases between. Germline assignment: CDR1 SGHRS and CDR2 YFSETQ. The CDR3 covers 12 residues. The CDR3 is CASSSQGYEQYF. CDR3 nucleotides: TGCGCCAGCAGCTCACAGGGTTACGAGCAGTACTTC. Looking up the rest from reference TRBV5-1 and TRBJ2-7 gives the full variable domain: KAGVTQTPRYLIKTRGQQVTLSCSPISGHRSVSWYQQTPGQGLQFLFEYFSETQRNKGNFPGRFSGRQFSNSRSEMNVSTLELGDSALYLCASSSQGYEQYFGPGTRLTVT.

This chain uses TRBV5-1 with TRBJ2-5; D perhaps matches TRBD2 (6 bases). Germline values: CDR1 SGHRS, CDR2 YFSETQ. The CDR3 spans 17 residues. Trimming pared 0 bases from V and 5 bases from J, leaving 20 bases between. The CDR3 loop is CASSLASMQEGWETQYF. CDR3 DNA sequence: TGCGCCAGCAGCTTGGCCTCGATGCAGGAGGGTTGGGAGACCCAGTACTTC.

The CDR3 DNA is TGTGCCAGCAGTTCTCCGGGACAGGGGACCTACGAGCAGTACTTC. Amino acids: CASSSPGQGTYEQYF. The gene calls are TRBV6-1 and TRBJ2-5; 10 nucleotides agree with TRBD1. The J call could be wrong; TRBJ2-7 is a better fit for the DNA end. The CDR3 totals 15 residues. Per the germline V gene, CDR1 is MNHNS and CDR2 is SASEGT.

This chain joins TRBV28 and TRBJ1-2; 7 nucleotides match TRBD1. The germline V gene has CDR1 MDHEN and CDR2 SYDVKM. Unmatched junction bases numbered 10, after V lost 2 bases and J lost 4 bases. The CDR3 extends over 16 amino acids. CDR3 sequence (DNA): TGTGCCAGCAGTTTACGGACAGGTGACAAGGCCTATGGCTACACCTTC. This codes for CASSLRTGDKAYGYTF.

The chain joins TRBV28 to TRBJ2-1; 8 bases line up with TRBD2. Trimming took 8 bases from V and 6 from J; bases not matched to a gene: 12. There are 15 residues in the CDR3. The germline CDR1 and CDR2 sequences are MDHEN and SYDVKM. CDR3 region: CASSPASGLGNEQFF. The CDR3 DNA is TGTGCCAGCTCCCCGGCTAGCGGGTTAGGCAATGAGCAGTTCTTC.

The rearrangement uses TRBV25-1 and TRBJ2-5; 8 positions match TRBD1. The end of the DNA aligns better with TRBJ2-7, so the J call may be wrong. The CDR3 has 15 amino acids. Germline lookup yields CDR1 MGHDK and CDR2 SYGVNS. CDR3 nucleotides: TGTGCCAGCAGTGCCTGGGGCAGGGGGCGTTACGAGCAGTACTTC. Translated: CASSAWGRGRYEQYF.

The V call is TRBV27, the J call TRBJ2-7; 13 nucleotides match TRBD2. V shed 3 bases and J 2 bases; nucleotides not matched to a gene: 7. Germline CDR1 MNHEY, CDR2 SMNVEV (reference sequence). This CDR3 contains 17 residues. The CDR3 loop is CASSFGLAGEKAYEQYF. DNA for the CDR3: TGTGCCAGCAGTTTTGGACTAGCGGGAGAAAAGGCCTACGAGCAGTACTTC.

CDR3 sequence (DNA): TGTGCCAGCAGTCCCCCGGGGTCCTACGAGCAGTACTTC. It specifies CASSPPGSYEQYF. This chain links TRBV27 with TRBJ2-5; D may be TRBD2 (5 bases). The J call could be wrong; TRBJ2-7 is a better fit for the DNA end. The germline V gene has CDR1 MNHEY and CDR2 SMNVEV (reference sequence). This CDR3 spans 13 amino acids.